This T cell receptor (beta chain) was retrieved from a study of T cell clones after liver transplantation. Across the whole study: Post-transplant blood was tracked for graft-donor-reactive T cell clones identified in a pre-transplant mixed lymphocyte reaction. Patients counted as tolerant after at least one year off all immunosuppression, enzymes not exceeding twice normal. Study results and limitations: In two subjects, few donor cells limited the measurable donor-reactive repertoire. Graft donor-reactive T cells possibly entered the graft instead of undergoing deletion.

About this clone itself: The antigen remains undetermined.

Germline assignment: CDR1 MDHEN and CDR2 SYDVKM. The germline V and J ends were trimmed by 2 bases and 1 base, with 9 bases remaining between them. There are 15 residues in the CDR3. Data came from immunoSEQ multiplex PCR; TCRdb stores just in-frame clones and leaves some out. The table records roughly 67,000 clones, 80% to 95% of them present only once. The receptor was derived from a human patient who received a liver transplant. The graft donor may have given rise to some T cells. This chain uses TRBV28 with TRBJ2-4, with D possibly being TRBD2 (6 bases). The material sequenced was CD4+ T cells from blood, taken about 27 months after liver transplant. Here the CDR3 reads CASSLVGGAKNIQYF. The CDR3 nucleotides are TGTGCCAGCAGTTTAGTTGGGGGGGCCAAAAACATTCAGTACTTC.